Below are 22 T cell receptor beta chains sequenced from a single sample in a study of T cells in Graves' hyperthyroidism and ophthalmopathy. RNA transcripts provided the source from which TCR beta CDR3 regions were amplified. With the HTBI primer set, the TCR CDR3 went through a first round of RT-PCR. TCRdb reprocessed the multiplex PCR reads with MiXCR, giving one entry per CDR3 protein. The sample includes over 200,000 distinct CDR3 sequences, about 16% of them seen just once. What was sequenced was blood. These receptors all come from a man aged 35 to 55 with Graves' hyperthyroidism.

This clonotype showed up many times. The chain links TRBV5-1 to TRBJ2-2; D call uncertain. The ends were cut back, 4 bases at V and 1 base at J, with 11 bases in the middle. The CDR3 contains 15 residues. Per germline, CDR1 SGHRS and CDR2 YFSETQ. The CDR3 spells CASSPEPQNTGELFF. CDR3 sequence (DNA): TGCGCCAGCAGCCCGGAGCCTCAGAACACCGGGGAGCTGTTTTTT. The whole variable domain, remainder taken from reference TRBV5-1 and TRBJ2-2, is KAGVTQTPRYLIKTRGQQVTLSCSPISGHRSVSWYQQTPGQGLQFLFEYFSETQRNKGNFPGRFSGRQFSNSRSEMNVSTLELGDSALYLCASSPEPQNTGELFFGEGSRLTVL.

Ten or more counts support this clonotype. The chain couples TRBV2 to TRBJ2-1; no definite D call. The CDR3 contains 10 residues. V lost 7 bases to trimming and J lost 5 bases, with 3 bases between them. The germline gives CDR1 SNHLY, CDR2 FYNNEI. DNA for the CDR3: TGTGCCAGCATCGACAATGAGCAGTTCTTC. The encoded protein is CASIDNEQFF.

This clonotype occurred many times. This rearrangement joins TRBV20-1 to TRBJ2-1; 10 bases agree with TRBD2. This CDR3 is built from 14 residues. The V gene end was trimmed by 4 bases and the J gene end by 8 bases; junction bases not matched to a gene: 8. CDR1 and CDR2 (germline): DFQATT, SNEGSKA (reference sequence). The CDR3: CSAIAGGSPYEQFF. CDR3 nucleotide sequence: TGCAGTGCTATAGCGGGGGGCAGCCCCTATGAGCAGTTCTTC.

This clonotype was detected many times. The junction departs from germline at one end; a sequencing error may be responsible. This sequence joins TRBV7-7 and TRBJ2-1, with a possible D match to TRBD1 (6 bases). Germline values: CDR1 SSHAT, CDR2 FNYEAQ (reference sequence). The length of the CDR3 is 16 residues. CDR3 amino acids: CASSLRTVGSYNEQFF. The CDR3 coding sequence is TGTGCTAGCAGCTTGAGGACAGTCGGCTCCTACAATGAGCAGTTCTTC. The entire variable domain, with the rest obtained from reference TRBV7-7 and TRBJ2-1, is as follows: GAGVSQSPRYKVTKRGQDVTLRCDPISSHATLYWYQQALGQGPEFLTYFNYEAQPDKSGLPSDRFSAERPEGSISTLTIQRTEQRDSAMYRCASSLRTVGSYNEQFFGPGTRLTVL.

This clonotype was seen more than once but under ten times. A much larger clone sits a single nucleotide away, making a read error possible. The chain links TRBV6-5 to TRBJ2-7; D not resolved. This CDR3 has 14 residues. Trimming removed 0 bases from V and 2 bases from J, with 8 bases in between. CDR1 and CDR2 (germline): MNHEY, SVGAGI. The CDR3 protein is CASSYSDATYEQYF. For the CDR3, the DNA is TGTGCCAGCAGTTACTCGGACGCCACCTACGAGCAGTACTTC.

The chain combines TRBV30 with TRBJ1-6; 7 nucleotides line up with TRBD1. CDR3 length: 15 amino acids. V was pared by 4 bases and J by 9 bases, with 12 bases of the junction left unmatched. The germline CDR1 and CDR2 sequences are GTSNPN and SVGIG (reference sequence). The DNA of the CDR3 is TGTGCCTGGAAAACCCCGACAGGGTGGATTTCACCCCTCCACTTT. This codes for CAWKTPTGWISPLHF.

This clonotype has more than one count but fewer than ten. V and J are TRBV19 and TRBJ1-2; D possibly corresponds to TRBD1 (5 bases). This CDR3 is 15 amino acids long. V lost 3 bases to trimming and J lost 1 base, with 12 bases between them. Germline CDR1 and CDR2: LNHDA and SQIVND (reference sequence). This CDR3 is CASSILQGGNYGYTF. For the CDR3, the DNA is TGTGCCAGTAGTATCCTCCAGGGCGGTAACTATGGCTACACCTTC.

J is TRBJ1-2 and V is TRBV30; tentative D call: TRBD1 (5 bases). CDR3 size: 17 residues. The germline V gene encodes CDR1 GTSNPN and CDR2 SVGIG (reference sequence). Trimming took off 3 bases at V and 5 bases at J, with 25 bases between the two ends. The CDR3 sequence is CAWRVSRIYRTSYGYTF. The DNA for the CDR3 is TGTGCCTGGAGGGTCAGTAGAATTTACAGGACCTCTTATGGCTACACCTTC.

A note on this clonotype: A much larger clone differs from this one at a single base, so this may be a read error. The CDR3 DNA sequence: TGTGCCAGCAGCTTCACCACCGGGGAGCTGTTTTTT. It specifies CASSFTTGELFF. The chain has TRBV3-1 and TRBJ2-2; D ambiguous. Trimming left V 5 bases short and J 4 bases short, with 5 bases between. The CDR3 has 12 amino acids. From germline, CDR1 is LGHDT and CDR2 YNNKEL (reference sequence).

The sample holds many counts of this clonotype. This CDR3 reads CASSSGQETQYF. The CDR3 bases are TGTGCCAGCAGTTCCGGTCAAGAGACCCAGTACTTC. The V call is TRBV28, the J call TRBJ2-5; D call uncertain. This CDR3 comprises 12 residues. Germline-derived CDR1 and CDR2 are MDHEN and SYDVKM. With 4 bases removed from V and 2 bases from J, the gap between germline ends came to 5 bases.

Points on this clonotype: A clone one base away is much larger, so this may be a read error. The CDR3 DNA sequence: TGTGCCAGCAGCAAAACGACAGGGGATGAAAAACTGTTTTTT. Translated: CASSKTTGDEKLFF. V gene TRBV2 combines with J gene TRBJ1-4; 8 nucleotides match TRBD1. Germline CDR1 and CDR2: SNHLY and FYNNEI. V shed 6 bases and J 6 bases; nucleotides not matched to a gene: 6. The CDR3 is 14 amino acids.

Ten or more counts support this clonotype. The rearrangement joins TRBV10-3 to TRBJ2-1, with 8 bases fitting TRBD1. The V gene end was trimmed by 10 bases and the J gene end by 7 bases; junction bases not matched to a gene: 6. There are 12 residues in the CDR3. Germline loops: CDR1 ENHRY, CDR2 SYGVKD. This chain's CDR3 is CATRTGSNEQFF. CDR3 DNA sequence: TGTGCCACGAGGACAGGGAGTAATGAGCAGTTCTTC.

Ten or more counts support this clonotype. The gene calls are TRBV7-9 and TRBJ2-7; weak D call: TRBD1 (5 bases). This CDR3 region has 15 residues. The V gene lost 5 bases and the J gene lost 2 bases, with 16 bases spanning the gap. Germline V gene data show CDR1 as SEHNR and CDR2 as FQNEAQ (reference sequence). CDR3 region: CASSPRGSPAYEQYF. CDR3 nucleotide sequence: TGTGCCAGCAGCCCTAGGGGCAGCCCTGCCTACGAGCAGTACTTC. The complete variable domain, with remaining parts taken from reference TRBV7-9 and TRBJ2-7, reads DTGVSQNPRHKITKRGQNVTFRCDPISEHNRLYWYRQTLGQGPEFLTYFQNEAQLEKSRLLSDRFSAERPKGSFSTLEIQRTEQGDSAMYLCASSPRGSPAYEQYFGPGTRLTVT.

This clonotype was detected ten times or more. This rearrangement joins TRBV12-3 or TRBV12-4 to TRBJ2-7, with D possibly being TRBD1 (6 bases). The ends were cut back, 6 bases at V and 4 bases at J, with 19 bases in the middle. This CDR3 has 15 amino acids. In DNA, the CDR3 is TGTGCCAGCAGACATGCGGACAGTTTCCTTTACGAGCAGTACTTC. Translation: CASRHADSFLYEQYF.

This clonotype was recorded many times. The chain employs TRBV19 and TRBJ1-5; 7 bases fit TRBD1. The germline CDR1 and CDR2 sequences are LNHDA and SQIVND (reference sequence). With V trimmed by 5 bases and J by 1 base, 11 bases remained unmatched. This CDR3 has 17 amino acids. CDR3 coding DNA: TGTGCCAGTAGTTCCCCACAGGGGCGCGGGAGCAATCAGCCCCAGCATTTT. As protein: CASSSPQGRGSNQPQHF.

Ten or more counts support this clonotype. The chain has TRBV5-5 and TRBJ1-5; D perhaps matches TRBD1 (5 bases). V was pared by 0 bases and J by 1 base, with 8 bases between. This CDR3 is built from 15 residues. Germline assignment: CDR1 SGHKS and CDR2 YYEKEE (reference sequence). The CDR3 DNA reads as TGTGCCAGCAGCTTGGGGGGCTTAAGCAATCAGCCCCAGCATTTT. It yields the protein CASSLGGLSNQPQHF.

This clonotype occurred many times. The V gene is TRBV7-2, the J gene TRBJ1-2; possible D gene TRBD1, 5 bases. This CDR3 region has 13 residues. The germline V gene has CDR1 SGHTA and CDR2 FQGNSA. The V end lost 7 bases, the J end lost 6 bases, and 15 bases lay between the germline ends. CDR3 coding DNA: TGTGCCAGCACCCCGGGACCCCTTAATGGCTACACCTTC. Amino acids: CASTPGPLNGYTF.

The rearrangement links TRBV15 to TRBJ2-3; D may match TRBD1 or TRBD2 (6 bases each). The ends were cut back, 1 base at V and 5 bases at J, with 16 bases in the middle. CDR1 is LNHNV and CDR2 is YYDKDF in the germline V gene (reference sequence). This CDR3 spans 16 amino acids. CDR3 coding DNA: TGTGCCACCAGCAGAGGTTTCGGGGGCGGGGAAGATACGCAGTATTTT. Its protein product is CATSRGFGGGEDTQYF.

At least ten counts were recorded for this clonotype. The CDR3 loop is CSAKRGSRDTQYF. CDR3 DNA: TGCAGTGCAAAGCGGGGATCTAGGGATACGCAGTATTTT. This chain joins TRBV20-1 and TRBJ2-3; 7 bases are shared with TRBD2. V trimming: 6 bases; J trimming: 6 bases; junction bases outside the gene matches: 9. Germline assignment: CDR1 DFQATT and CDR2 SNEGSKA (reference sequence). This CDR3 is 13 amino acids long.

The chain is built from TRBV18 and TRBJ1-3, with D unresolved. CDR1 is KGHSH, CDR2 LQKENI, per germline. V was trimmed by 3 bases and J by 0 bases, leaving 6 bases between them. The CDR3 spans 14 residues. The CDR3 loop is CASSPEYSGNTIYF. The CDR3 DNA is TGTGCCAGCTCACCGGAGTACTCTGGAAACACCATATATTTT.

J is TRBJ2-3 and V is TRBV9; TRBD2 matches at 10 bases. Germline-derived CDR1 and CDR2 are SGDLS and YYNGEE. The V gene end was trimmed by 2 bases and the J gene end by 6 bases; junction bases not matched to a gene: 9. There are 16 residues in the CDR3. CDR3 in amino acids: CASSVQAGGPVDTQYF. The CDR3 bases are TGTGCCAGCAGCGTTCAAGCGGGGGGGCCCGTTGATACGCAGTATTTT.

This clonotype was detected ten times or more. The chain couples TRBV5-1 to TRBJ1-2, with unresolved D. Germline V lookup: CDR1 SGHRS, CDR2 YFSETQ. The CDR3 has 15 amino acids. V was pared by 0 bases and J by 4 bases, with 13 bases between. The CDR3 DNA is TGCGCCAGCAGCTTGGCCTATAAGGGCCGCTATGGCTACACCTTC. Protein product: CASSLAYKGRYGYTF.